A selection of T cell receptor beta chains follows, all from one sample in a study of blood T cell repertoires in COVID-19. Clones were sequenced by immunoSEQ multiplex PCR, and TCRdb holds only the in-frame ones, with some missing. In the table there are hundreds of thousands of clones, around 86% of which are singletons. Sequencing was done on a sample of PBMCs or T cells enriched from blood (not recorded which). Source of these receptors: a man aged 18 to 29 who had recovered from COVID-19. Both conserved end residues are part of each CDR3. Each record gives: CDR3 DNA, CDR3 protein, D gene, J gene, clone size, V gene. The D gene is left open where the match is weak. Clone size, where shown, is once, few, many, or a class for clones that have expanded.

CDR3nt: TGTGCCAGACAGCTCAGTGTCCCCGGGACAGGGAACTATGGCTACACCTTC; CDR3aa: CARQLSVPGTGNYGYTF; d_gene: TRBD1; j_gene: TRBJ1-2; abundance: -; v_gene: TRBV2
CDR3nt: TGCGCCAGCAGCTTGTCTCAAGAGACCCAGTACTTC; CDR3aa: CASSLSQETQYF; d_gene: -; j_gene: TRBJ2-5; abundance: -; v_gene: TRBV5-1
CDR3nt: TGTGCTAGTGGTGTTCCCCCGGGTACGCAGTATTTT; CDR3aa: CASGVPPGTQYF; d_gene: -; j_gene: TRBJ2-3; abundance: -; v_gene: TRBV12-5
CDR3nt: TGTGCTGTTGAGGGCGCTGGAAACACCATATATTTT; CDR3aa: CAVEGAGNTIYF; d_gene: -; j_gene: TRBJ1-3; abundance: few; v_gene: TRBV6-5
CDR3nt: TGTGCCAGTAGTATTCAGGGACAGGCTCTGGATACGCAGTATTTT; CDR3aa: CASSIQGQALDTQYF; d_gene: TRBD1; j_gene: TRBJ2-3; abundance: -; v_gene: TRBV19
CDR3nt: TGTGCCAGCAAGGGGACCTACAATGAGCAGTTCTTC; CDR3aa: CASKGTYNEQFF; d_gene: -; j_gene: TRBJ2-1; abundance: -; v_gene: TRBV27
CDR3nt: TGTGCCAGCAGCCCCCGAGGGCTTCAAACCCAAGGTTCACCCCTCCACTTT; CDR3aa: CASSPRGLQTQGSPLHF; d_gene: -; j_gene: TRBJ1-6; abundance: -; v_gene: TRBV7-8
CDR3nt: TGTGCCAGCAGCCGAGCGGGTGCCTACAATGAGCAGTTCTTC; CDR3aa: CASSRAGAYNEQFF; d_gene: -; j_gene: TRBJ2-1; abundance: -; v_gene: TRBV7-3
CDR3nt: TGTGCCACCCAAAAGACTAGCGGGAGTGGTAGTGAGCAGTTCTTC; CDR3aa: CATQKTSGSGSEQFF; d_gene: TRBD2; j_gene: TRBJ2-1; abundance: -; v_gene: TRBV2
CDR3nt: TGCGCCAGCAGCCAAGCAGGGCAGGGTTCCGGGGCCAACGTCCTGACTTTC; CDR3aa: CASSQAGQGSGANVLTF; d_gene: -; j_gene: TRBJ2-6; abundance: -; v_gene: TRBV4-1
CDR3nt: TGTGCCAGCAGCTTAGACGGGACCTACGAGCAGTACTTC; CDR3aa: CASSLDGTYEQYF; d_gene: -; j_gene: TRBJ2-7; abundance: -; v_gene: TRBV7-9
CDR3nt: TGTGCCAGCAGCCAAGATAGGGCGGGGGGGGCCGGTGAGCAGTTCTTC; CDR3aa: CASSQDRAGGAGEQFF; d_gene: TRBD2; j_gene: TRBJ2-1; abundance: once; v_gene: TRBV4-2
CDR3nt: TGTGCCAGCAGCTTAGCACAGGAGGGTAACTATGGCTACACCTTC; CDR3aa: CASSLAQEGNYGYTF; d_gene: -; j_gene: TRBJ1-2; abundance: -; v_gene: TRBV7-9
CDR3nt: TGTGCCAGTAGTATTCCTTTGGGGCGGGGGGCCAACGTCCTGACTTTC; CDR3aa: CASSIPLGRGANVLTF; d_gene: -; j_gene: TRBJ2-6; abundance: -; v_gene: TRBV19
CDR3nt: TGTGCCAGCAGTTTAGGTCAGGGTCCGGTGGAGACCCAGTACTTC; CDR3aa: CASSLGQGPVETQYF; d_gene: -; j_gene: TRBJ2-5; abundance: -; v_gene: TRBV27
CDR3nt: TGCAGTGCCCAGATTGGGAGCGAGCAGTACTTC; CDR3aa: CSAQIGSEQYF; d_gene: -; j_gene: TRBJ2-7; abundance: -; v_gene: TRBV20-1
CDR3nt: TGTGCCAGCAGACCCGCAGGGGCGCCCTTCGAAAAACTGTTTTTT; CDR3aa: CASRPAGAPFEKLFF; d_gene: -; j_gene: TRBJ1-4; abundance: -; v_gene: TRBV28
CDR3nt: TGTGCCAGTAGTAAGGACCAGGGGGCTACGCGGCCCCAGCATTTT; CDR3aa: CASSKDQGATRPQHF; d_gene: TRBD1; j_gene: TRBJ1-5; abundance: -; v_gene: TRBV19
CDR3nt: TGCGCCAGCAGCTTTAGTGGAACCCGGGGCTCTGGAAACACCATATATTTT; CDR3aa: CASSFSGTRGSGNTIYF; d_gene: -; j_gene: TRBJ1-3; abundance: -; v_gene: TRBV5-1
CDR3nt: TGCGCCAGCAGCTTGAACGACTTAGAGGGCTACACCTTC; CDR3aa: CASSLNDLEGYTF; d_gene: -; j_gene: TRBJ1-2; abundance: -; v_gene: TRBV5-1
CDR3nt: TGCGCCAGCAGCCCCGGGACAGGATGGAACACTGAAGCTTTCTTT; CDR3aa: CASSPGTGWNTEAFF; d_gene: TRBD1; j_gene: TRBJ1-1; abundance: -; v_gene: TRBV4-1
CDR3nt: TGTGCCAGCAGCGTAGCGACAGGGGGCACAGAGACCCAGTACTTC; CDR3aa: CASSVATGGTETQYF; d_gene: TRBD1; j_gene: TRBJ2-5; abundance: -; v_gene: TRBV9
CDR3nt: TGTGCCAGCTCACGCCCAGACTCCTACGAGCAGTACTTC; CDR3aa: CASSRPDSYEQYF; d_gene: -; j_gene: TRBJ2-7; abundance: once; v_gene: TRBV18
CDR3nt: TGTGCCCTCCAACACAGGGAGGGCTACGAGCAGTACTTC; CDR3aa: CALQHREGYEQYF; d_gene: -; j_gene: TRBJ2-7; abundance: -; v_gene: TRBV30
CDR3nt: TGTGCCAGCAGCCCGTATGCAGGGGAGACCGGGGAGCTGTTTTTT; CDR3aa: CASSPYAGETGELFF; d_gene: -; j_gene: TRBJ2-2; abundance: -; v_gene: TRBV9
CDR3nt: TGTGCCAGCAGCCAAGGGACAGGAGGAAACACCATATATTTT; CDR3aa: CASSQGTGGNTIYF; d_gene: TRBD1; j_gene: TRBJ1-3; abundance: -; v_gene: TRBV3-1/TRBV3-2
CDR3nt: TGTGCCAGCAGACAGGCGGCCTACGAGCAGTACTTC; CDR3aa: CASRQAAYEQYF; d_gene: -; j_gene: TRBJ2-7; abundance: -; v_gene: TRBV12-3/TRBV12-4
CDR3nt: TGTGCCAGCAGAACCTTAACGGGGGGAGGGCGGAATGAGCAGTTCTTC; CDR3aa: CASRTLTGGGRNEQFF; d_gene: TRBD2; j_gene: TRBJ2-1; abundance: -; v_gene: TRBV7-9
CDR3nt: TGTGCCAGTACTCAGACAGGGATGAACACTGAAGCTTTCTTT; CDR3aa: CASTQTGMNTEAFF; d_gene: TRBD1; j_gene: TRBJ1-1; abundance: -; v_gene: TRBV19